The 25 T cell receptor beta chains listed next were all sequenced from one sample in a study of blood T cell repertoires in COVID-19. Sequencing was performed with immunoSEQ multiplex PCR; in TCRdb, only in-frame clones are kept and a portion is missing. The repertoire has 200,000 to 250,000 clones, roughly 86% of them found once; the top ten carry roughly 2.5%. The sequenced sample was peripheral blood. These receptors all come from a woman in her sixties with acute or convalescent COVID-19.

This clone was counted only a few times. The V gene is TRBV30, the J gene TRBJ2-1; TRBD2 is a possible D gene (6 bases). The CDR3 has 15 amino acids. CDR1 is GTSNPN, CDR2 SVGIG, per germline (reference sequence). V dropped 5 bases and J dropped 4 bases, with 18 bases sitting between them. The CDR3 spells CAWSPGGERYNEQFF. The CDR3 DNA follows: TGTGCCTGGTCGCCTGGCGGGGAGAGATACAATGAGCAGTTCTTC.

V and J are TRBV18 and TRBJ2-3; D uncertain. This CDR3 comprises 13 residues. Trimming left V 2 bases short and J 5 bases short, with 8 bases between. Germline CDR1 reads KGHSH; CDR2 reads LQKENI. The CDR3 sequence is CASSPESRDTQYF. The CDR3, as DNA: TGTGCCAGCTCACCAGAGTCTCGAGATACGCAGTATTTT.

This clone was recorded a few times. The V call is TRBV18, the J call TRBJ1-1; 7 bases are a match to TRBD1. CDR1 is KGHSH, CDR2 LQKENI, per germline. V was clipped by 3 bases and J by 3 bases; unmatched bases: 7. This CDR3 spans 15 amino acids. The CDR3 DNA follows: TGTGCCAGCTCACCCATTCAGGGGGAGGACACTGAAGCTTTCTTT. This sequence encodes CASSPIQGEDTEAFF.

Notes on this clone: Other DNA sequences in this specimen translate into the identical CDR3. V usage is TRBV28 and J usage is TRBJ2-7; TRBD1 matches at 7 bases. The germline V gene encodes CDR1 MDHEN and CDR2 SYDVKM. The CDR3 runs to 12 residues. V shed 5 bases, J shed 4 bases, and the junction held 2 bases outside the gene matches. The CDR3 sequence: CASSLGQYEQYF. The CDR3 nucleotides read TGTGCCAGCAGTCTGGGACAGTACGAGCAGTACTTC.

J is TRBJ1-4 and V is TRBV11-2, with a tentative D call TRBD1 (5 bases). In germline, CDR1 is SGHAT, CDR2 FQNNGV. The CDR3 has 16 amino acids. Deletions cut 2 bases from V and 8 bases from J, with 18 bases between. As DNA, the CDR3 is TGTGCCAGCAGCTTAAATGTGGCGGGGGGTGAAGAAAAACTGTTTTTT. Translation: CASSLNVAGGEEKLFF. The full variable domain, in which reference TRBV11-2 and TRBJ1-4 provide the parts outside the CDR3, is EAGVAQSPRYKIIEKRQSVAFWCNPISGHATLYWYQQILGQGPKLLIQFQNNGVVDDSQLPKDRFSAERLKGVDSTLKIQPAKLEDSAVYLCASSLNVAGGEEKLFFGSGTQLSVL.

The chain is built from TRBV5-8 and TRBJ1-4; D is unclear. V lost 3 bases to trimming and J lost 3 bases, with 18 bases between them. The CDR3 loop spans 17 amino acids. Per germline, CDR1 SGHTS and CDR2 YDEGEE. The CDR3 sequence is CASSSFSVGSPNEKLFF. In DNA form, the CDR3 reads TGTGCCAGCAGCTCCTTCTCTGTCGGGTCCCCTAATGAAAAACTGTTTTTT.

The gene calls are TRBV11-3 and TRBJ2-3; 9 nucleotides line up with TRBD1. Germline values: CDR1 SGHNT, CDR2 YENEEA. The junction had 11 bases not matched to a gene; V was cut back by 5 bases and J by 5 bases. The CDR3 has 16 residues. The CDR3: CASSHSTGGVIDTQYF. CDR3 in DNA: TGTGCCAGCAGCCATTCGACAGGGGGTGTGATAGATACGCAGTATTTT. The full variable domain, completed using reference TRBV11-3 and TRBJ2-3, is EAGVVQSPRYKIIEKKQPVAFWCNPISGHNTLYWYLQNLGQGPELLIRYENEEAVDDSQLPKDRFSAERLKGVDSTLKIQPAELGDSAVYLCASSHSTGGVIDTQYFGPGTRLTVL.

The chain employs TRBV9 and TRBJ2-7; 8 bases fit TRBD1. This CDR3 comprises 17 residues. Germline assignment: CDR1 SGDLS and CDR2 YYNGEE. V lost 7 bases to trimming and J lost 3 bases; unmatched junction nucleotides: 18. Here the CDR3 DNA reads TGTGCCAGCCACGACCGCCAGACGACAGGGGCTCACTACGAGCAGTACTTC. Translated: CASHDRQTTGAHYEQYF.

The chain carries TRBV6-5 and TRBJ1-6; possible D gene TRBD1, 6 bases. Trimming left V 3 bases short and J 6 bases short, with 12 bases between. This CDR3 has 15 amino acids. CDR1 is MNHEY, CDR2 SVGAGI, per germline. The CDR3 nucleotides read TGTGCCAGCAGTTATTACAGGGAGGGTAATTCACCCCTCCACTTT. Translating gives CASSYYREGNSPLHF.

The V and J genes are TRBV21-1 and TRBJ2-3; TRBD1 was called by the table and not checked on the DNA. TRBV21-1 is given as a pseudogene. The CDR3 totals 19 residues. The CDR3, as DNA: TGTGCCAGCAGCTACCTGTGGGGGCAGGGCCCCCCCTACACAGATACGCAGTATTTT. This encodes CASSYLWGQGPPYTDTQYF.

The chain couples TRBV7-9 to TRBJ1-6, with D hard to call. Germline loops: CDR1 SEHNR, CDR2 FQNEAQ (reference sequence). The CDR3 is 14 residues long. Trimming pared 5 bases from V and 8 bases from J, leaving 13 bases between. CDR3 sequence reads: CASSPGSLDSPLHF. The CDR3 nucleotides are TGTGCCAGCAGCCCCGGGAGCTTAGATTCACCCCTCCACTTT.

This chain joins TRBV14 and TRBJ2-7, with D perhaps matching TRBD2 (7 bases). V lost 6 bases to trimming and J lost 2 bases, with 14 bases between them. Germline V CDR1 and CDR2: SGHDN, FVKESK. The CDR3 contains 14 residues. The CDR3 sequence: CASSRQGRAYEQYF. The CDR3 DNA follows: TGTGCCAGCAGTCGGCAGGGGAGGGCCTACGAGCAGTACTTC. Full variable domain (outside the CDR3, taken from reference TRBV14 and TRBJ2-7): EAGVTQFPSHSVIEKGQTVTLRCDPISGHDNLYWYRRVMGKEIKFLLHFVKESKQDESGMPNNRFLAERTGGTYSTLKVQPAELEDSGVYFCASSRQGRAYEQYFGPGTRLTVT.

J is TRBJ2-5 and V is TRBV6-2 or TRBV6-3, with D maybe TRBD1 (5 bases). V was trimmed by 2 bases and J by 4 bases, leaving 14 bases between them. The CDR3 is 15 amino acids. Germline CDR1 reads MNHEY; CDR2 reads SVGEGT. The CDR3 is CASSYPPAGLETQYF. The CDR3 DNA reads TGTGCCAGCAGTTACCCCCCGGCAGGGTTAGAGACCCAGTACTTC.

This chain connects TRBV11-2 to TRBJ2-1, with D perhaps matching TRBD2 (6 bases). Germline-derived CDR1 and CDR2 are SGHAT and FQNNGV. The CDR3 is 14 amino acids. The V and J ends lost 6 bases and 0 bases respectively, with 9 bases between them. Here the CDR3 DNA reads TGTGCCAGCAGATTCGGGAGCTCCTACAATGAGCAGTTCTTC. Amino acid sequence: CASRFGSSYNEQFF.

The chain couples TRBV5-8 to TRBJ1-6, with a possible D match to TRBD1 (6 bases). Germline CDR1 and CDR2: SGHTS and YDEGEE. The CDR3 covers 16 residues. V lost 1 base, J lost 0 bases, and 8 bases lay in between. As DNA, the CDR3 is TGTGCCAGCAGCTTGACAGGGAGCTCCTATAATTCACCCCTCCACTTT. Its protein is CASSLTGSSYNSPLHF.

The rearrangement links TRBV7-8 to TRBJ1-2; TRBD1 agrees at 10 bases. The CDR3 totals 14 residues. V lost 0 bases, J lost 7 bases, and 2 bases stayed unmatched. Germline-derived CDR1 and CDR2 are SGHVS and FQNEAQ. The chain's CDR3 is CASSLAGQGSGYTF. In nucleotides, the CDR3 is TGTGCCAGCAGCTTAGCGGGACAGGGGTCTGGCTACACCTTC.

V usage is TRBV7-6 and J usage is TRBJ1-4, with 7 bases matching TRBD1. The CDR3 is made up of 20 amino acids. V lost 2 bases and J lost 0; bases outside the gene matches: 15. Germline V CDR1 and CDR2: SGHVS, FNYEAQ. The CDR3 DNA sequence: TGTGCCAGCAGCTTATCGGGACAGCAATCAACCCGAGCAACTAATGAAAAACTGTTTTTT. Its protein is CASSLSGQQSTRATNEKLFF.

The CDR3 region is CASSLVGQAFYEQYF. CDR3 DNA: TGTGCCAGCAGCTTGGTCGGACAGGCTTTCTACGAGCAGTACTTC. V usage is TRBV7-3 and J usage is TRBJ2-7, with 7 bases matching TRBD1. The germline CDR1 and CDR2 sequences are SGHTA and FQGTGA. This CDR3 spans 15 amino acids. V shed 3 bases, J shed 3 bases, and the junction held 8 bases outside the gene matches.

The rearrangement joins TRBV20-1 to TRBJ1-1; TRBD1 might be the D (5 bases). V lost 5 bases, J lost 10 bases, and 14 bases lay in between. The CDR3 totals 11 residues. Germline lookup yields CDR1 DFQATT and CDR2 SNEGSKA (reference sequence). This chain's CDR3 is CSAQKTGVAFF. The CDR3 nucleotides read TGCAGTGCTCAGAAGACGGGGGTAGCTTTCTTT.

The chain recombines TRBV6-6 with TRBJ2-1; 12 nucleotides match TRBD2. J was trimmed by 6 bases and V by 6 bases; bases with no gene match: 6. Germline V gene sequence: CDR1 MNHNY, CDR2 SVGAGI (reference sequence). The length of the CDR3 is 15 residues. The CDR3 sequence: CASSTLAGGLNEQFF. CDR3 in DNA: TGTGCCAGCAGCACCCTAGCGGGAGGGCTCAATGAGCAGTTCTTC.

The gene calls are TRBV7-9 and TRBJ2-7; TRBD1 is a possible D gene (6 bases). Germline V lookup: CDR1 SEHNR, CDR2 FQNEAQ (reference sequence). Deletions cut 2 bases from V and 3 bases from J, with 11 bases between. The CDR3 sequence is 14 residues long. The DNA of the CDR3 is TGTGCCAGCAGCTTAACAGGGATCTTCTACGAGCAGTACTTC. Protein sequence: CASSLTGIFYEQYF.

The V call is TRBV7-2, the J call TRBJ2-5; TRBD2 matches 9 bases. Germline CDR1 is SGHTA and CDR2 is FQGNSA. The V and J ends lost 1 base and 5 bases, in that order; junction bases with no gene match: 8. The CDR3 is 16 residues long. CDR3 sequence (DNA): TGTGCCAGCAGCTTAGGGGTTAGCGGGAGCGGCGAGACCCAGTACTTC. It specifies CASSLGVSGSGETQYF.

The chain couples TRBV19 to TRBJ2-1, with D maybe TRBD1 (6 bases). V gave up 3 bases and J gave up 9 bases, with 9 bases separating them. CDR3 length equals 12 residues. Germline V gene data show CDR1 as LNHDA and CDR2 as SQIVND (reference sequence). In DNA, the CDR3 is TGTGCCAGTAGTATTACAGGGATTGAGCAGTTCTTC. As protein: CASSITGIEQFF.

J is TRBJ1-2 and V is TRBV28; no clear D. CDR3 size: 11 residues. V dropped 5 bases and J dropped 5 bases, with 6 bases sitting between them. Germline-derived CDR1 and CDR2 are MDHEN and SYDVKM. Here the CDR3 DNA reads TGTGCCAGCAGTCTCGAGTATGGCTACACCTTC. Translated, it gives CASSLEYGYTF.

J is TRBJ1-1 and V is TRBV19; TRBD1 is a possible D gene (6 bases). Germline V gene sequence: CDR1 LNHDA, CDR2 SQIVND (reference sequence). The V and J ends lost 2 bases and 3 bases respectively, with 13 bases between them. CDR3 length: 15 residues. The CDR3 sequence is CASSITGGADTEAFF. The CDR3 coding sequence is TGTGCCAGTAGTATAACTGGGGGGGCGGACACTGAAGCTTTCTTT. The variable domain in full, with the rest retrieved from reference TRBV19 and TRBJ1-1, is DGGITQSPKYLFRKEGQNVTLSCEQNLNHDAMYWYRQDPGQGLRLIYYSQIVNDFQKGDIAEGYSVSREKKESFPLTVTSAQKNPTAFYLCASSITGGADTEAFFGQGTRLTVV.